This entry lists 26 T cell receptor beta chains sequenced from one sample in a study of T cells of healthy individuals. TCRdb ran MiXCR on the 5' RACE reads and lists one entry per CDR3 protein. Here the sample spans tens of thousands of distinct CDR3 sequences, more than 5% being singletons. These receptor sequences come from a female donor in good health.

This clonotype appeared many times. The chain links TRBV7-2 to TRBJ2-7; TRBD2 is a possible D gene (5 bases). This CDR3 comprises 16 residues. From germline, CDR1 is SGHTA and CDR2 FQGNSA. Between the trimmed V and J ends, which lost 0 bases and 2 bases, there was a span of 14 bases. The CDR3 loop reads CASSLAIIEGTYEQYF. Written as DNA, the CDR3 is TGTGCCAGCAGCTTAGCGATAATAGAGGGAACCTACGAGCAGTACTTC.

This clonotype was detected many times. The chain carries TRBV12-3 or TRBV12-4 and TRBJ2-1, with 7 bases fitting TRBD2. CDR3 length: 15 amino acids. The junction had 9 bases not matched to a gene; V was cut back by 5 bases and J by 5 bases. The CDR3 nucleotides read TGTGCCAGCAGTCCCTGGTCTAGCGGAAACAATGAGCAGTTCTTC. It yields the protein CASSPWSSGNNEQFF.

About this clonotype itself: A read error is possible here, since a much larger clone lies one base away. The chain couples TRBV12-3 or TRBV12-4 to TRBJ2-1; 7 bases agree with TRBD2. The CDR3 runs 14 residues. Losses at the gene ends were 2 bases for V and 9 bases for J; bases not matched to a gene: 7. The CDR3 DNA is TGTGCCAGCAGTTTAAGGCGGGAGAGGATTGAGCAGTTCTTC. Encoded protein: CASSLRRERIEQFF.

The rearrangement joins TRBV27 to TRBJ1-3; no reliable D call. CDR3 length: 14 residues. V was trimmed by 5 bases and J by 7 bases, leaving 15 bases between them. Germline CDR1 is MNHEY and CDR2 is SMNVEV (reference sequence). The CDR3 region has the DNA TGTGCCAGCAGTCCCCTGGGGTCATCGAACACCATATATTTT. Amino acid sequence: CASSPLGSSNTIYF.

This clonotype has a count of ten or more. The rearrangement joins TRBV15 to TRBJ2-1; the match to TRBD1 covers 8 bases. V lost 2 bases and J lost 8; bases outside the gene matches: 8. The CDR3 loop spans 15 amino acids. The germline V gene encodes CDR1 LNHNV and CDR2 YYDKDF (reference sequence). In DNA, the CDR3 is TGTGCCACCAGCAGAAGGCCAGGGGGCGAGTATGAGCAGTTCTTC. Translated: CATSRRPGGEYEQFF.

The chain joins TRBV30 to TRBJ1-1; no clear D gene. The germline V gene has CDR1 GTSNPN and CDR2 SVGIG (reference sequence). V was cut by 5 bases and J by 5 bases, with 12 bases left in between. The length of the CDR3 is 12 residues. The CDR3 sequence: CAWGEVWTEAFF. CDR3 DNA: TGTGCCTGGGGGGAGGTGTGGACTGAAGCTTTCTTT.

This rearrangement joins TRBV5-1 to TRBJ2-1, with TRBD2 identical over 7 bases. Germline trimming cut 1 base from V and 10 bases from J; bases unmatched to any gene: 8. The CDR3 runs to 14 residues. Per germline, CDR1 SGHRS and CDR2 YFSETQ. CDR3 in amino acids: CASSLRGGPMEQFF. The CDR3 nucleotides read TGCGCCAGCAGCTTGCGGGGAGGGCCAATGGAGCAGTTCTTC.

This clonotype was detected many times. The V call is TRBV4-3, the J call TRBJ2-1; no clear D. CDR3 size: 16 residues. Germline CDR1 and CDR2: LGHNA and YSLEER. V lost 0 bases, J lost 7 bases, and 16 bases lay in between. CDR3 sequence reads: CASSQEARALGNEQFF. The CDR3 DNA reads as TGCGCCAGCAGCCAAGAGGCCCGAGCGCTGGGTAATGAGCAGTTCTTC.

This clonotype has just a few counts. The rearrangement joins TRBV7-2 to TRBJ2-5; possibly TRBD1 for D (6 bases). Trimming shortened V by 2 bases and J by 4 bases, and 11 bases separated the two germline ends. This CDR3 has 14 amino acids. The germline V gene has CDR1 SGHTA and CDR2 FQGNSA. The CDR3: CASSLQGSGETQYF. The CDR3 DNA follows: TGTGCCAGCAGCTTACAGGGGTCCGGAGAGACCCAGTACTTC.

The V call is TRBV6-1, the J call TRBJ1-5; D ambiguous. V was cut by 5 bases and J by 0 bases, with 11 bases left in between. Germline lookup yields CDR1 MNHNS and CDR2 SASEGT. This CDR3 region has 15 residues. In nucleotides, the CDR3 is TGTGCCAGCAGTTTGCGGACCCGTAGCAATCAGCCCCAGCATTTT. It encodes CASSLRTRSNQPQHF.

In this sample, this clonotype turned up many times. The chain links TRBV12-3 or TRBV12-4 to TRBJ2-3; D might be TRBD1 (6 bases). The V end was cut by 2 bases, the J end by 0 bases, with 6 bases between. The CDR3 consists of 14 residues. This CDR3 reads CASSLRGSTDTQYF. The CDR3 nucleotides are TGTGCCAGCAGTTTAAGGGGGAGCACAGATACGCAGTATTTT.

V and J are TRBV5-1 and TRBJ2-2; 10 nucleotides match TRBD1. In germline, CDR1 is SGHRS, CDR2 YFSETQ. V dropped 3 bases and J dropped 4; count of bases not matched to a gene: 3. The length of the CDR3 is 15 residues. CDR3 sequence reads: CASSSRTGGTGELFF. CDR3 DNA sequence: TGCGCCAGCAGCTCAAGGACAGGGGGCACCGGGGAGCTGTTTTTT.

This clonotype was found many times. V gene TRBV7-2 combines with J gene TRBJ2-5; 7 bases line up with TRBD2. CDR3 length equals 14 residues. J was trimmed by 4 bases and V by 1 base; bases with no gene match: 3. The germline V gene has CDR1 SGHTA and CDR2 FQGNSA. The CDR3 spells CASSLGEGRETQYF. In DNA form, the CDR3 reads TGTGCCAGCAGCTTAGGGGAGGGTCGAGAGACCCAGTACTTC.

This clonotype was found a few times. The rearrangement uses TRBV6-5 and TRBJ2-1; no definite D call. Trimming pared 6 bases from V and 0 bases from J, leaving 12 bases between. The germline V gene encodes CDR1 MNHEY and CDR2 SVGAGI. The CDR3 has 15 amino acids. Here the CDR3 DNA reads TGTGCCAGCAGAGAGACGGCGGTCTCCTACAATGAGCAGTTCTTC. Protein sequence: CASRETAVSYNEQFF.

The rearrangement joins TRBV6-5 to TRBJ2-1; TRBD2 aligns across 7 bases. After removal of 0 bases from V and 0 bases from J, the junction contained 11 bases not matched to a gene. Looked up from germline, CDR1 is MNHEY and CDR2 is SVGAGI. This CDR3 is built from 19 residues. In DNA form, the CDR3 reads TGTGCCAGCAGTTACTCGCGGCTAGCGGATCAAAGCTCCTACAATGAGCAGTTCTTC. Its protein product is CASSYSRLADQSSYNEQFF.

This clonotype has only a few counts. The chain employs TRBV20-1 and TRBJ1-1; a weak D match, TRBD1 (5 bases). Trimming removed 5 bases from V and 0 bases from J, with 7 bases in between. The CDR3 is made up of 12 amino acids. Germline CDR1 DFQATT, CDR2 SNEGSKA (reference sequence). CDR3 in amino acids: CSALGVNTEAFF. Written as DNA, the CDR3 is TGCAGTGCTTTGGGGGTGAACACTGAAGCTTTCTTT.

As to this clonotype: The germline gene is not matched at one end of the junction; a read error may be the cause. This sequence joins TRBV29-1 and TRBJ2-1; TRBD2 agrees at 11 bases. The CDR3 totals 15 residues. From germline, CDR1 is SQVTM and CDR2 ANQGSEA. The CDR3 coding sequence is TGCAGCGTGGAAGCCGCTAGCGGGAGGTACAATGAGCAGTTCTTC. This codes for CSVEAASGRYNEQFF.

Ten or more counts support this clonotype. The chain recombines TRBV5-1 with TRBJ1-3; D gene unclear. From germline, CDR1 is SGHRS and CDR2 YFSETQ. The CDR3 covers 14 residues. With 0 bases removed from V and 4 bases from J, the gap between germline ends came to 8 bases. CDR3 nucleotide sequence: TGCGCCAGCAGCTTGGCTGGGTACGGAAACACCATATATTTT. Amino acids: CASSLAGYGNTIYF.

The chain recombines TRBV29-1 with TRBJ2-7; D gene uncertain. The V and J ends lost 4 bases and 8 bases respectively, with 15 bases between them. This CDR3 contains 12 residues. Per germline, CDR1 SQVTM and CDR2 ANQGSEA. The CDR3 protein is CSVGTTESQQYF. The CDR3, as DNA: TGCAGCGTTGGGACCACCGAGAGTCAGCAGTACTTC.

This clonotype was counted many times. The genes are TRBV5-4 and TRBJ2-1, with 14 bases identical to TRBD2. Per germline, CDR1 SGHNT and CDR2 YYREEE (reference sequence). The V and J ends lost 4 bases and 7 bases, in that order; junction bases with no gene match: 7. This CDR3 is 16 amino acids long. The DNA of the CDR3 is TGTGCCAGCAGCGGGGGACTAGCGGGAGCGGGGAATGAGCAGTTCTTC. Protein sequence: CASSGGLAGAGNEQFF. The variable domain in full, completed from reference TRBV5-4 and TRBJ2-1, reads ETGVTQSPTHLIKTRGQQVTLRCSSQSGHNTVSWYQQALGQGPQFIFQYYREEENGRGNFPPRFSGLQFPNYSSELNVNALELDDSALYLCASSGGLAGAGNEQFFGPGTRLTVL.

This clonotype was observed a few times. The chain couples TRBV10-3 to TRBJ1-1, with D tentatively TRBD1 (6 bases). Germline lookup yields CDR1 ENHRY and CDR2 SYGVKD. V lost 6 bases and J 5 bases, leaving 16 bases between the germline ends. This CDR3 has 14 amino acids. In nucleotides, the CDR3 is TGTGCCATCAGGGGATTCACAGGGAGGACTGAAGCTTTCTTT. It encodes CAIRGFTGRTEAFF.

This chain uses TRBV15 with TRBJ1-6; D unclear. The CDR3 contains 16 residues. The V gene's germline CDR1 is LNHNV and CDR2 YYDKDF (reference sequence). The germline V and J ends were trimmed by 0 bases and 5 bases, with 11 bases remaining between them. In DNA, the CDR3 is TGTGCCACCAGCAGAGATCGGTCAGCAGATAATTCACCCCTCCACTTT. Protein product: CATSRDRSADNSPLHF.

This clonotype was detected a few times. J is TRBJ2-5 and V is TRBV28, with a weak D call TRBD1 (6 bases). The CDR3 is made up of 14 amino acids. Germline CDR1 is MDHEN and CDR2 is SYDVKM. The V end lost 5 bases, the J end lost 1 base, and 11 bases lay between the germline ends. The CDR3 here is CASSPDSLQETQYF. CDR3 in DNA: TGTGCCAGCAGTCCGGACAGTCTCCAAGAGACCCAGTACTTC.

This chain links TRBV28 with TRBJ1-1, with 7 bases fitting TRBD1. V was clipped by 5 bases and J by 4 bases; unmatched bases: 10. The CDR3 covers 15 residues. Germline V CDR1 and CDR2: MDHEN, SYDVKM. For the CDR3, the DNA is TGTGCCAGCAGTCCCCTGGGACAGCGAGGCACTGAAGCTTTCTTT. Encoded protein: CASSPLGQRGTEAFF. Based on the CDR3 plus reference TRBV28 and TRBJ1-1, the full variable domain is DVKVTQSSRYLVKRTGEKVFLECVQDMDHENMFWYRQDPGLGLRLIYFSYDVKMKEKGDIPEGYSVSREKKERFSLILESASTNQTSMYLCASSPLGQRGTEAFFGQGTRLTVV.

Many counts were recorded for this clonotype. The chain employs TRBV11-2 and TRBJ2-5; D is undetermined. The CDR3 consists of 14 residues. Trimming shortened V by 1 base and J by 2 bases, and 8 bases separated the two germline ends. From germline, CDR1 is SGHAT and CDR2 FQNNGV. The CDR3 DNA reads as TGTGCCAGCAGCTTAGTTCTGTTACAAGAGACCCAGTACTTC. It encodes CASSLVLLQETQYF. Full variable domain (rest looked up from reference TRBV11-2 and TRBJ2-5): EAGVAQSPRYKIIEKRQSVAFWCNPISGHATLYWYQQILGQGPKLLIQFQNNGVVDDSQLPKDRFSAERLKGVDSTLKIQPAKLEDSAVYLCASSLVLLQETQYFGPGTRLLVL.

This clonotype was detected many times. The chain has TRBV9 and TRBJ2-1, with 9 bases aligning to TRBD1. V lost 3 bases and J lost 6; bases outside the gene matches: 10. The CDR3 consists of 16 residues. Germline CDR1 and CDR2: SGDLS and YYNGEE. In DNA, the CDR3 is TGTGCCAGCAGCGCTCGGACAGGGGTGTTCGTCAATGAGCAGTTCTTC. The encoded protein is CASSARTGVFVNEQFF.